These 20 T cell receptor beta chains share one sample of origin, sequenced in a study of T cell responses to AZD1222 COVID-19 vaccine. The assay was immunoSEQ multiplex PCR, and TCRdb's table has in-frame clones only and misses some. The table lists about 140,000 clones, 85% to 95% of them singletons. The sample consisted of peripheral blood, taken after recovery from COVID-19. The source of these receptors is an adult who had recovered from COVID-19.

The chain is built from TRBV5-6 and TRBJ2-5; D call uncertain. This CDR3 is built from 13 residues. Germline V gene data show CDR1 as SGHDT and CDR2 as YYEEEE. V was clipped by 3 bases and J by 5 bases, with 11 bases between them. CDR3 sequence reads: CASSSMGLETQYF. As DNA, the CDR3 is TGTGCCAGCAGCTCAATGGGGTTGGAGACCCAGTACTTC.

The CDR3 DNA reads TGTGCCAGCAGCTTAGCTACCGGGACAGCTGGGGGATATGGCTACACCTTC. It translates to CASSLATGTAGGYGYTF. The V call is TRBV7-9, the J call TRBJ1-2; 7 bases are a match to TRBD1. Per the germline V gene, CDR1 is SEHNR and CDR2 is FQNEAQ (reference sequence). CDR3 length equals 17 residues. The V and J ends lost 0 bases and 5 bases, in that order; junction bases with no gene match: 12. The full variable domain, completed using reference TRBV7-9 and TRBJ1-2, is DTGVSQNPRHKITKRGQNVTFRCDPISEHNRLYWYRQTLGQGPEFLTYFQNEAQLEKSRLLSDRFSAERPKGSFSTLEIQRTEQGDSAMYLCASSLATGTAGGYGYTFGSGTRLTVV.

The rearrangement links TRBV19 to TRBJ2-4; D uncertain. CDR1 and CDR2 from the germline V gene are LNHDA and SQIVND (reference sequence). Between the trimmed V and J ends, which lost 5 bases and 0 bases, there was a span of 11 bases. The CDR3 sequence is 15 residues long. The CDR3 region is CASSALSGAKNIQYF. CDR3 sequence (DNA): TGTGCCAGTAGTGCCCTTTCGGGAGCCAAAAACATTCAGTACTTC. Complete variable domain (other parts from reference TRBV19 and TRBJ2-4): DGGITQSPKYLFRKEGQNVTLSCEQNLNHDAMYWYRQDPGQGLRLIYYSQIVNDFQKGDIAEGYSVSREKKESFPLTVTSAQKNPTAFYLCASSALSGAKNIQYFGAGTRLSVL.

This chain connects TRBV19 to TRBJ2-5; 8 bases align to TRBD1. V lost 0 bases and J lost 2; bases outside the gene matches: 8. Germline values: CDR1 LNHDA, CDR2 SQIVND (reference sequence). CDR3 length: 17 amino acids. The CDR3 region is CASSIDGDRGPQETQYF. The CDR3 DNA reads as TGTGCCAGTAGTATAGACGGAGACAGGGGACCTCAAGAGACCCAGTACTTC. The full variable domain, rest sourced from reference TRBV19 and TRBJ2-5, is DGGITQSPKYLFRKEGQNVTLSCEQNLNHDAMYWYRQDPGQGLRLIYYSQIVNDFQKGDIAEGYSVSREKKESFPLTVTSAQKNPTAFYLCASSIDGDRGPQETQYFGPGTRLLVL.

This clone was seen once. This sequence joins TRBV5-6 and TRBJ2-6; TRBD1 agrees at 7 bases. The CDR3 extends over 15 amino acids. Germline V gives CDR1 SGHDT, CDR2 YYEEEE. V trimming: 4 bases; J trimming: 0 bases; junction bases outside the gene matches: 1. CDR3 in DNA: TGTGCCAGCAGCGGACAGGTCTCTGGGGCCAACGTCCTGACTTTC. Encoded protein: CASSGQVSGANVLTF.

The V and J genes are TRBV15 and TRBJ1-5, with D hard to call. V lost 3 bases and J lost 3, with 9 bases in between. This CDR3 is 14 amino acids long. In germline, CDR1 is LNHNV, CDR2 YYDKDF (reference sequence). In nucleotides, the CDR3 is TGTGCCACCAGCAGGAGGGAGGACAATCAGCCCCAGCATTTT. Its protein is CATSRREDNQPQHF.

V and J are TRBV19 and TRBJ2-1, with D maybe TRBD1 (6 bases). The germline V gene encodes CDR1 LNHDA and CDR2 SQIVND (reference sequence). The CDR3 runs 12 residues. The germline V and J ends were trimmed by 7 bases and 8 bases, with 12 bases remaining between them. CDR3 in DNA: TGTGCCAGTATTTCCAGGGGCGATGAGCAGTTCTTC. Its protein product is CASISRGDEQFF.

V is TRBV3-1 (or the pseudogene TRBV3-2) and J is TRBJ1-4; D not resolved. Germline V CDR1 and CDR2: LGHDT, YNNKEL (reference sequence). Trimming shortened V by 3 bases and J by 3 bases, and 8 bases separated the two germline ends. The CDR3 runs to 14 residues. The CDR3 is CASSQSSANEKLFF. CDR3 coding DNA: TGTGCCAGCAGCCAGTCCAGCGCTAATGAAAAACTGTTTTTT.

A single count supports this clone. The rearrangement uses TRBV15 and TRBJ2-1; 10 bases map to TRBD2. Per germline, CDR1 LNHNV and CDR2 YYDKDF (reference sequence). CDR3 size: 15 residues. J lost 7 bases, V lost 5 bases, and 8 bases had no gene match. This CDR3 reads CATSGPGLAVNEQFF. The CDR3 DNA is TGTGCCACCAGCGGCCCTGGACTAGCGGTGAATGAGCAGTTCTTC. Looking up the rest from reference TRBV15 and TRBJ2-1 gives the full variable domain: DAMVIQNPRYQVTQFGKPVTLSCSQTLNHNVMYWYQQKSSQAPKLLFHYYDKDFNNEADTPDNFQSRRPNTSFCFLDIRSPGLGDTAMYLCATSGPGLAVNEQFFGPGTRLTVL.

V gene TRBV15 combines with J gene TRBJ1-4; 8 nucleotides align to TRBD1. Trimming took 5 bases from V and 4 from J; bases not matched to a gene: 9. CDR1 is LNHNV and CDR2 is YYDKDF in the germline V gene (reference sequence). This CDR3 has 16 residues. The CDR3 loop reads CATSPGTGGGNEKLFF. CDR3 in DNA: TGTGCCACCAGCCCAGGAACAGGGGGGGGTAATGAAAAACTGTTTTTT.

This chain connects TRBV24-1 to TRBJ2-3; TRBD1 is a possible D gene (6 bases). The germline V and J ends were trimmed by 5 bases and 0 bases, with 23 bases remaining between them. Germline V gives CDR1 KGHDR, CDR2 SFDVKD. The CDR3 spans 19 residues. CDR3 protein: CATSAAPGTTLLSTDTQYF. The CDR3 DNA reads TGTGCCACCAGTGCGGCGCCGGGGACAACGCTATTAAGCACAGATACGCAGTATTTT.

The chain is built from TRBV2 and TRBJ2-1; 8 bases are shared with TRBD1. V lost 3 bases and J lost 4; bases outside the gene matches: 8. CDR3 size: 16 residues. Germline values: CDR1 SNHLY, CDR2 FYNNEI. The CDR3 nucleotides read TGTGCCAGCAGTGACTTCCGGACAGGGAAGTACAATGAGCAGTTCTTC. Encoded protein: CASSDFRTGKYNEQFF.

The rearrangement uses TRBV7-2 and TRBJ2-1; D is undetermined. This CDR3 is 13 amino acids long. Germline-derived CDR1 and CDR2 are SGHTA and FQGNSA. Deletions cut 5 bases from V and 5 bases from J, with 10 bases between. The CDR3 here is CASSPYIHNEQFF. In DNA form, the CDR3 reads TGTGCCAGCAGCCCTTATATCCACAATGAGCAGTTCTTC.

Written as DNA, the CDR3 is TGTGCCAGCAGCGTTCCCGGACAGGGTTCCTACAATGAGCAGTTCTTC. This gives the protein CASSVPGQGSYNEQFF. The V and J genes are TRBV28 and TRBJ2-1; the match to TRBD1 covers 8 bases. CDR3 length: 16 residues. Trimming at V came to 6 bases and at J to 1 base, leaving 8 bases not matched to a gene. Germline V CDR1 and CDR2: MDHEN, SYDVKM. Complete variable domain (other parts from reference TRBV28 and TRBJ2-1): DVKVTQSSRYLVKRTGEKVFLECVQDMDHENMFWYRQDPGLGLRLIYFSYDVKMKEKGDIPEGYSVSREKKERFSLILESASTNQTSMYLCASSVPGQGSYNEQFFGPGTRLTVL.

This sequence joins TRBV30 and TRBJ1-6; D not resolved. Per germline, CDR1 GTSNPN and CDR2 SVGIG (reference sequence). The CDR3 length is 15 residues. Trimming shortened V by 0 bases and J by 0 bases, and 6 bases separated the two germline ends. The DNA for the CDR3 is TGTGCCTGGAGTGTAATGAGCTCCTATAATTCACCCCTCCACTTT. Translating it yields CAWSVMSSYNSPLHF.

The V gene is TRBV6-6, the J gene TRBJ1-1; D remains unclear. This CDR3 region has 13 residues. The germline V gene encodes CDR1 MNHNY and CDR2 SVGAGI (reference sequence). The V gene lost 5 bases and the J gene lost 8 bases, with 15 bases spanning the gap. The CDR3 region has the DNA TGTGCCAGCAGTCCCACGACACTTTCCGAAGCTTTCTTT. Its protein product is CASSPTTLSEAFF.

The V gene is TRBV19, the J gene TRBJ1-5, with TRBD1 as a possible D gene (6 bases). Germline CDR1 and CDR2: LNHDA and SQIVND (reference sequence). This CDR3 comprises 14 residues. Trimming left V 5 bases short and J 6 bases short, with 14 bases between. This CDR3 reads CASSLGGGGQPQHF. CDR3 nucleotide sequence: TGTGCCAGTAGTCTGGGGGGAGGGGGTCAGCCCCAGCATTTT.

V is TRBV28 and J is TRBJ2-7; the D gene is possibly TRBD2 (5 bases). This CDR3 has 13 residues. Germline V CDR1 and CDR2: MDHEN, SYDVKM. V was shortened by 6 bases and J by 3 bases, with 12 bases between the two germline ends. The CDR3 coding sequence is TGTGCCAGCAGATCAGCGGAGCGCTACGAGCAGTACTTC. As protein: CASRSAERYEQYF.

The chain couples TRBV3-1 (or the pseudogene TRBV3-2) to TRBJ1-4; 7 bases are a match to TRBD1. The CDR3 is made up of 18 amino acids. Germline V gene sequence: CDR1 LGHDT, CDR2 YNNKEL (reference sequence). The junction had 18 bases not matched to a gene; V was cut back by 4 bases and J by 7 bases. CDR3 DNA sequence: TGTGCCAGCAGCCCTCAAGGCGGGACCCCGACAGGGAGTGAAAAACTGTTTTTT. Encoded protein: CASSPQGGTPTGSEKLFF.

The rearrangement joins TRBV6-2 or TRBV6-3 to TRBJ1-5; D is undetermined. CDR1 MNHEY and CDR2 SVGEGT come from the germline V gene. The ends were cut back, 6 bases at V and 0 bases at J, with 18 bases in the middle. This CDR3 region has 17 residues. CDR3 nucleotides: TGTGCCAGCAGCCCTACAACGACATATTATAGCAATCAGCCCCAGCATTTT. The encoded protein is CASSPTTTYYSNQPQHF.